This T cell receptor beta chain was obtained from a study of identical twins. Unique molecular identifiers were in the cDNA, with template-switch universal primer binding. TCRdb processed the 5' RACE reads anew with MiXCR; each CDR3 protein has one entry. The profile shows hundreds of thousands of distinct CDR3 sequences, 9.4% of them singletons. At least ten counts were recorded for this clonotype. Sequencing was performed on memory (CD45RO+) T cells sorted from blood. The clonotype originates from a woman in her late teens or twenties in good health.

In DNA, the CDR3 is TGTGCCAGCTCACCACCGGGACAACAATACGAGCAGTACTTC. It is translated as CASSPPGQQYEQYF. The chain recombines TRBV18 with TRBJ2-7, with a weak D call TRBD1 (6 bases). V lost 0 bases and J lost 4, with 10 bases in between. Germline CDR1 is KGHSH and CDR2 is LQKENI. The length of the CDR3 is 14 residues.